This T cell receptor (beta chain) was found in a study of tumor-infiltrating lymphocytes in primary liver carcinoma. Total RNA (roughly 540 ng) served as template for TCR beta cDNA synthesis primed by a constant-region primer. It was through three nested multiplex PCR rounds of slightly modified ARM-PCR that TCR beta libraries arose. Primers for the first two PCR rounds were TRBV1-TRBV30 forward primers and a C-beta reverse primer (about 11 cycles per round). Each CDR3 protein gets one entry after TCRdb re-called the multiplex PCR reads with MiXCR. The repertoire holds 40,000 to 60,000 distinct CDR3 sequences, 71% seen once, with just under 30% in the top ten. General study points: Significantly greater top-250-clone fractions characterized tumors relative to blood (p = 0.039). The study found tumor-adjacent and tumor-blood pairs overlapped less than tumor region pairs.

Germline lookup yields CDR1 MNHEY and CDR2 SVGAGI. The junction had 8 bases not matched to a gene; V was cut back by 7 bases and J by 7 bases. The CDR3 sequence is 15 residues long. Points on this clonotype: No antigen is known for it.

Between roughly 20 and 33 mg of unsorted bulk tissue served as the source from which RNA and DNA were co-extracted. Donors were untreated and chronically infected with HBV. Over 85% of the cells were viable tumor cells in every tumor sample. The sequenced sample consisted of liver tumor tissue from sampling region 5. The subset was: tumor region T5, tumor centre. The genes are TRBV6-5 and TRBJ2-1, with 12 bases matching TRBD2. This receptor was taken from a man between 35 and 55 years old with primary liver carcinoma and hepatitis B virus infection. The CDR3 DNA reads TGTGCCAGCAACGACTCGACTAGCGGGAGAAATGAGCAGTTCTTC. Residues: CASNDSTSGRNEQFF.